This entry lists 27 T cell receptor beta chains sequenced from one sample in a study of T cells in localized non-small cell lung cancer. Some clones are missing from TCRdb's copy, which holds only in-frame ones; the method was immunoSEQ multiplex PCR. The sample gives tens of thousands of clones, approximately 90% of which show up once; over 15% is in the top ten. This sample comprised peripheral blood mononuclear cells, obtained before any cancer treatment. These receptors were obtained from a man aged 40-75 years with stage III lung adenocarcinoma.

The V gene is TRBV11-3, the J gene TRBJ1-1, with D perhaps matching TRBD1 (6 bases). V dropped 5 bases and J dropped 4 bases, with 20 bases sitting between them. The CDR3 length is 16 residues. Germline assignment: CDR1 SGHNT and CDR2 YENEEA. CDR3 nucleotide sequence: TGTGCCAGCAGCCCAGAACAGGGATGGGGGACCACTGAAGCTTTCTTT. Translating it yields CASSPEQGWGTTEAFF.

The chain links TRBV2 to TRBJ2-2; 8 bases fit TRBD2. This CDR3 is built from 16 residues. Germline-derived CDR1 and CDR2 are SNHLY and FYNNEI. The V and J ends lost 2 bases and 4 bases, in that order; junction bases with no gene match: 6. The CDR3 reads CASSEQFSGATGELFF. CDR3 bases: TGTGCCAGCAGTGAACAGTTTAGCGGGGCCACCGGGGAGCTGTTTTTT.

Of note for this clone: This specimen includes other DNA sequences encoding the same CDR3. The chain is built from TRBV15 and TRBJ2-5; no clear D gene. The germline gives CDR1 LNHNV, CDR2 YYDKDF (reference sequence). The CDR3 has 12 amino acids. V was cut by 1 base and J by 3 bases, with 3 bases left in between. CDR3 DNA sequence: TGTGCCACCAGCAGAGGGGAAGAGACCCAGTACTTC. Protein sequence: CATSRGEETQYF.

J is TRBJ1-1 and V is TRBV6-5; no reliable D call. V lost 6 bases and J 1 base, leaving 9 bases between the germline ends. The CDR3 is 13 amino acids. The germline V gene has CDR1 MNHEY and CDR2 SVGAGI. CDR3 DNA: TGTGCCAGCAGGTGGACGGCGAACACTGAAGCTTTCTTT. Translation: CASRWTANTEAFF.

The chain uses TRBV5-4 and TRBJ2-7; 11 nucleotides agree with TRBD1. The CDR3 is 15 residues long. Germline values: CDR1 SGHNT, CDR2 YYREEE (reference sequence). Trimming took 0 bases from V and 3 from J; bases not matched to a gene: 2. CDR3 region: CASSLGGQGGYEQYF. As DNA, the CDR3 is TGTGCCAGCAGCTTGGGGGGACAGGGGGGCTACGAGCAGTACTTC.

The gene calls are TRBV7-3 and TRBJ2-3; TRBD1 is a possible D gene (5 bases). This CDR3 region has 15 residues. The V gene lost 0 bases and the J gene lost 5 bases, with 12 bases spanning the gap. The V gene's germline CDR1 is SGHTA and CDR2 FQGTGA. The CDR3 region has the DNA TGTGCCAGCAGCTTAACGGCAGGGCCCCAAGATACGCAGTATTTT. It translates to CASSLTAGPQDTQYF. The full variable domain, in which reference TRBV7-3 and TRBJ2-3 provide the parts outside the CDR3, is GAGVSQTPSNKVTEKGKYVELRCDPISGHTALYWYRQSLGQGPEFLIYFQGTGAADDSGLPNDRFFAVRPEGSVSTLKIQRTERGDSAVYLCASSLTAGPQDTQYFGPGTRLTVL.

The chain has TRBV28 and TRBJ1-2; no reliable D call. CDR3 length: 16 residues. V gave up 6 bases and J gave up 5 bases, with 22 bases separating them. Germline V gene lookup returns CDR1 MDHEN and CDR2 SYDVKM. CDR3 in DNA: TGTGCCAGCAGGTCAGGTTTGGGTACCTCCTTGTATGGCTACACCTTC. Translation gives CASRSGLGTSLYGYTF.

V usage is TRBV9 and J usage is TRBJ1-1; unclear D gene. V lost 0 bases to trimming and J lost 6 bases, with 12 bases between them. The CDR3 is 14 amino acids. Looked up from germline, CDR1 is SGDLS and CDR2 is YYNGEE. Written as DNA, the CDR3 is TGTGCCAGCAGCGTAGGGGTGGATTTGGCTGAAGCTTTCTTT. It is translated as CASSVGVDLAEAFF.

This clone was seen a single time. The V call is TRBV7-2, the J call TRBJ1-1, with D unresolved. The CDR3 sequence is 11 residues long. Germline V gene data show CDR1 as SGHTA and CDR2 as FQGNSA. With 5 bases removed from V and 6 bases from J, the gap between germline ends came to 7 bases. This CDR3 is CASSRIPEAFF. CDR3 DNA: TGTGCCAGCAGCCGCATACCTGAAGCTTTCTTT.

The chain has TRBV7-2 and TRBJ2-3; D not certain. V gave up 2 bases and J gave up 6 bases, with 3 bases separating them. The CDR3 runs 11 residues. Germline V gives CDR1 SGHTA, CDR2 FQGNSA. In DNA form, the CDR3 reads TGTGCCAGCAGCTTATATGATACGCAGTATTTT. Translation gives CASSLYDTQYF.

This clone was counted between two and nine times. This sequence joins TRBV5-8 and TRBJ2-6; D is undetermined. This CDR3 has 17 amino acids. Deletions cut 2 bases from V and 0 bases from J, with 12 bases between. The germline CDR1 and CDR2 sequences are SGHTS and YDEGEE. The CDR3 DNA is TGTGCCAGCAGCTTATTCGTAGGGCCCTCTGGGGCCAACGTCCTGACTTTC. This sequence encodes CASSLFVGPSGANVLTF.

The gene calls are TRBV9 and TRBJ2-2, with D maybe TRBD2 (5 bases). Trimming pared 4 bases from V and 3 bases from J, leaving 16 bases between. The CDR3 runs 16 residues. CDR1 is SGDLS, CDR2 YYNGEE, per germline. The CDR3 coding sequence is TGTGCCAGCAGCACACTAGGTCGAACCGACACCGGGGAGCTGTTTTTT. Its translation: CASSTLGRTDTGELFF.

V gene TRBV5-6 combines with J gene TRBJ2-3, with TRBD1 as a possible D gene (5 bases). Per germline, CDR1 SGHDT and CDR2 YYEEEE. This CDR3 comprises 14 residues. Trimming removed 4 bases from V and 4 bases from J, with 13 bases in between. The CDR3 coding sequence is TGTGCCAGCAGCATAGTAGGGGTTTCAGATACGCAGTATTTT. Protein sequence: CASSIVGVSDTQYF.

The chain carries TRBV6-5 and TRBJ2-7; D ambiguous. V shed 3 bases and J shed 0 bases, with 9 bases lying between them. The CDR3 length is 14 residues. Germline V CDR1 and CDR2: MNHEY, SVGAGI. Here the CDR3 reads CASSYREDSYEQYF. In DNA, the CDR3 is TGTGCCAGCAGTTATCGAGAGGACTCCTACGAGCAGTACTTC.

The V and J genes are TRBV5-6 and TRBJ2-5; D gene ambiguous. The CDR3 has 14 amino acids. Germline V lookup: CDR1 SGHDT, CDR2 YYEEEE. With 3 bases removed from V and 7 bases from J, the gap between germline ends came to 16 bases. The CDR3 DNA is TGTGCCAGCAGCTATACGGTGGTTACGGGGACCCAGTACTTC. This sequence encodes CASSYTVVTGTQYF.

The V gene is TRBV5-1, the J gene TRBJ1-3, with D unresolved. Germline CDR1 SGHRS, CDR2 YFSETQ. The CDR3 spans 16 residues. The V and J ends lost 0 bases and 0 bases respectively, with 10 bases between them. The CDR3 spells CASSLEIQTSGNTIYF. The CDR3 bases are TGCGCCAGCAGCTTGGAAATACAGACCTCTGGAAACACCATATATTTT.

The chain is built from TRBV7-6 and TRBJ1-4; D unclear. The CDR3 runs 14 residues. Trimming cost V 2 bases and J 5 bases, with 9 bases left between them. CDR1 and CDR2 from the germline V gene are SGHVS and FNYEAQ. DNA for the CDR3: TGTGCCAGCAGCTTAAGGGTTCGCAATGAAAAACTGTTTTTT. Encoded protein: CASSLRVRNEKLFF.

V gene TRBV2 combines with J gene TRBJ2-3, with a tentative D call TRBD2 (6 bases). The germline V gene encodes CDR1 SNHLY and CDR2 FYNNEI. The length of the CDR3 is 15 residues. Trimming left V 6 bases short and J 1 base short, with 14 bases between. CDR3 residues: CASRDLGGRTDTQYF. The CDR3 nucleotides read TGTGCCAGCAGGGATTTGGGGGGACGCACAGATACGCAGTATTTT.

The chain carries TRBV5-4 and TRBJ2-3; tentatively, D is TRBD1 or TRBD2 (7 bases each). Germline values: CDR1 SGHNT, CDR2 YYREEE (reference sequence). The CDR3 loop spans 16 amino acids. Deletions cut 0 bases from V and 6 bases from J, with 17 bases between. The CDR3 reads CASSLEAGAGGDTQYF. The CDR3 region has the DNA TGTGCCAGCAGCTTGGAGGCGGGGGCAGGGGGGGATACGCAGTATTTT.

The CDR3 loop reads CASSPGSDINQPQHF. The CDR3 bases are TGTGCCAGCAGTCCCGGGTCGGACATCAATCAGCCCCAGCATTTT. The genes are TRBV21-1 and TRBJ1-5; the DNA was not used to check the table's D call, TRBD1. TRBV21-1 counts as a pseudogene. CDR3 size: 15 residues.

The rearrangement joins TRBV19 to TRBJ2-3; 10 positions match TRBD1. CDR3 length: 15 residues. Trimming at V came to 7 bases and at J to 3 bases, leaving 7 bases not matched to a gene. Looked up from germline, CDR1 is LNHDA and CDR2 is SQIVND (reference sequence). This chain's CDR3 is CASTSGTGDTDTQYF. As DNA, the CDR3 is TGTGCCAGTACTTCCGGGACAGGGGATACAGATACGCAGTATTTT.

This clone was picked up a small number of times. This sequence joins TRBV4-1 and TRBJ2-2; D is possibly TRBD2 (5 bases). CDR1 MGHRA and CDR2 YSYEKL come from the germline V gene. The V end lost 0 bases, the J end lost 8 bases, and 10 bases lay between the germline ends. The CDR3 runs to 14 residues. CDR3 amino acids: CASSQESGIGELFF. CDR3 DNA: TGCGCCAGCAGCCAAGAAAGCGGAATTGGGGAGCTGTTTTTT.

The chain couples TRBV7-2 to TRBJ2-4; unclear D gene. The CDR3 has 15 amino acids. Germline values: CDR1 SGHTA, CDR2 FQGNSA. V was pared by 2 bases and J by 7 bases, with 15 bases between. The CDR3 DNA reads TGTGCCAGCAGCTTATTTCCCGAGTCCCTGAACATTCAGTACTTC. Translated: CASSLFPESLNIQYF.

This chain joins TRBV19 and TRBJ2-1; D might be TRBD1 (5 bases). V shed 5 bases and J shed 2 bases, with 13 bases lying between them. The germline V gene has CDR1 LNHDA and CDR2 SQIVND (reference sequence). The CDR3 is made up of 15 amino acids. The CDR3 here is CASSAEQDPYNEQFF. CDR3 sequence (DNA): TGTGCCAGTAGTGCGGAACAGGATCCCTACAATGAGCAGTTCTTC.

The chain employs TRBV30 and TRBJ1-1; D uncertain. The germline V gene encodes CDR1 GTSNPN and CDR2 SVGIG (reference sequence). V lost 4 bases, J lost 5 bases, and 11 bases lay in between. This CDR3 region has 12 residues. The CDR3 is CAWNSGSTEAFF. The CDR3 bases are TGTGCCTGGAATTCCGGATCTACTGAAGCTTTCTTT. Together with reference TRBV30 and TRBJ1-1, the CDR3 gives the full variable domain: SQTIHQWPATLVQPVGSPLSLECTVEGTSNPNLYWYRQAAGRGLQLLFYSVGIGQISSEVPQNLSASRPQDRQFILSSKKLLLSDSGFYLCAWNSGSTEAFFGQGTRLTVV.

V is TRBV6-5 and J is TRBJ2-3; D possibly corresponds to TRBD2 (5 bases). The germline CDR1 and CDR2 sequences are MNHEY and SVGAGI. The CDR3 contains 13 residues. V was trimmed by 2 bases and J by 5 bases, leaving 8 bases between them. The CDR3 nucleotides are TGTGCCAGCAGTTACCTAGCACAAGATACGCAGTATTTT. Translating it yields CASSYLAQDTQYF.

The rearrangement uses TRBV9 and TRBJ2-5, with D uncertain. V was shortened by 4 bases and J by 4 bases, with 8 bases between the two germline ends. Germline V gene sequence: CDR1 SGDLS, CDR2 YYNGEE. The CDR3 covers 12 residues. CDR3 coding DNA: TGTGCCAGCAGCCCGGGTTTAGAGACCCAGTACTTC. Encoded protein: CASSPGLETQYF.